This TCR beta chain was retrieved from a study of T cell repertoires in cytomegalovirus infection (dated by TCRdb to about 2019). For the study in its entirety: Donor HLA type was relevant to the analysis, because carriage of CMV infection together with the matching HLA type was indicated by public TCR beta signatures. The paper as a whole reports these results and caveats: In the ex vivo response, HLA-C-restricted CMV-specific TCR beta clonotypes were dominant, and in two of eight donors the single most frequent clonotype came from this HLA-C-restricted group. Carriers of CMV infection plus the relevant HLA type were discriminated by the cumulative frequency of public TCR beta family members in the study cohort and in an independent roughly 370-donor cohort.

The instrument was an Illumina HiSeq 1500. TCRdb handled the public reads itself, with Q25 trimming in fastp and clone calling in MiXCR, and kept productive beta chains. Rows are unified per CDR3 protein, each entry keeping the most common DNA and genes. This sample gives nearly 450,000 distinct CDR3 sequences in total; approximately 31% of them show up just once. The top ten constitute about 13% of the sample. The germline V end is reduced by 3 bases and the J end by 4 bases; junction bases left unmatched: 4. CDR1 and CDR2 are read off the germline V gene as SGHVS and FQNEAQ. The CDR3 contains 15 residues, cysteine and phenylalanine counted. Only the CDR3 DNA is retained, 45 bases long and in frame from the first base. This clonotype was seen repeatedly, ten times or more. No antigen is known for it. Per-base qualities were not stored, and no clone one base away is much larger.

This TCR came from a human donor in good health (CMV status not recorded). Some clones in this sample may be carry-over from other donors' samples. The chain is made from TRBV7-8 and TRBJ2-3; TRBD2 lines up with 10 middle nucleotides. The sequenced material came from PBMCs. The CDR3 region has the sequence CASSFSSGGADTQYF. In nucleotide form, the sequence is TGTGCCAGCAGCTTTTCTAGCGGGGGTGCAGATACGCAGTATTTT.